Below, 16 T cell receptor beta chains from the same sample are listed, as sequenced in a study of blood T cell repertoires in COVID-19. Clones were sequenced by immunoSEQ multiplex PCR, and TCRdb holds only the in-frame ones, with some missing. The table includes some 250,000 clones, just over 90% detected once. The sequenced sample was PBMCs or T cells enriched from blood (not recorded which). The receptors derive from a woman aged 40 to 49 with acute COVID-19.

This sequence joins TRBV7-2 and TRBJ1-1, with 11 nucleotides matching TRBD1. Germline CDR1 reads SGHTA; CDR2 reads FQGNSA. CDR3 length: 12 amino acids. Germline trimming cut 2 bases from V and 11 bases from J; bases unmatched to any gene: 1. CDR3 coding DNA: TGTGCCAGCAGCTTACGGACAGGGGGCGCTTTCTTT. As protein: CASSLRTGGAFF.

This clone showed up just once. Here the CDR3 DNA reads TGCGCCAGCAGCTTGGTCCTCCGGACTACAGATACGCAGTATTTT. Translated: CASSLVLRTTDTQYF. The chain joins TRBV5-1 to TRBJ2-3, with D tentatively TRBD2 (5 bases). This CDR3 spans 15 amino acids. Germline-derived CDR1 and CDR2 are SGHRS and YFSETQ. V was trimmed by 0 bases and J by 3 bases, leaving 11 bases between them.

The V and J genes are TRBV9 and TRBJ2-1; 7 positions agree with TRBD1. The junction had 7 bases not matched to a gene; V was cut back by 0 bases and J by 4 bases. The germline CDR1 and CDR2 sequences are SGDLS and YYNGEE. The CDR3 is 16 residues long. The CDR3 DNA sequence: TGTGCCAGCAGCGTAGGCAGGGACAGTCCATACAATGAGCAGTTCTTC. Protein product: CASSVGRDSPYNEQFF.

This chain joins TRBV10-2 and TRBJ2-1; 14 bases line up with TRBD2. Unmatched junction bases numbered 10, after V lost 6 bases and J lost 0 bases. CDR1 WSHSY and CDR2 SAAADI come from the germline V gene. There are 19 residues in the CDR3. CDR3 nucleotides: TGCGCCAGCAGACCCCGACTAGCGGGAGGGCCCAGCTCCTACAATGAGCAGTTCTTC. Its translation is CASRPRLAGGPSSYNEQFF.

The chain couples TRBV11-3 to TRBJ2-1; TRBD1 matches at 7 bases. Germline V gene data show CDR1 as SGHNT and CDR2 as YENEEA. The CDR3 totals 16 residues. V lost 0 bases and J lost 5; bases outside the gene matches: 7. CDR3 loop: CASSLELDRPDNEQFF. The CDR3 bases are TGTGCCAGCAGCTTAGAATTGGACAGGCCTGACAATGAGCAGTTCTTC.

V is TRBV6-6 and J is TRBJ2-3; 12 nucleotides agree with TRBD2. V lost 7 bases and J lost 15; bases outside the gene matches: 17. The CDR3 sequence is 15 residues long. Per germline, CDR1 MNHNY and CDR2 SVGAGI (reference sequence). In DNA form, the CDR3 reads TGTGCCAGCACCTCTATGGGGCTAGCGGGGGGGCGCAAATATTTT. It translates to CASTSMGLAGGRKYF.

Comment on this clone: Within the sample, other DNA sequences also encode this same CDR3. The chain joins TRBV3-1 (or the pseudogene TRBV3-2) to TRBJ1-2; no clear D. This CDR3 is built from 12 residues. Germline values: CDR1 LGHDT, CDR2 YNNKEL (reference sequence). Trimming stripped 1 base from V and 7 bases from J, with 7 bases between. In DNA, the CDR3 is TGTGCCAGCAGCCAAGCGCGGGGTGGCTACACCTTC. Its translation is CASSQARGGYTF.

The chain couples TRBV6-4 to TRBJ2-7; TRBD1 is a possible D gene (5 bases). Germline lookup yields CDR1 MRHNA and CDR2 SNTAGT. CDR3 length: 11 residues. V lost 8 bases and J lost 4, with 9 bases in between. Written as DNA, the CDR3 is TGTGCCAGCCTAGGGGATTACGAGCAGTACTTC. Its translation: CASLGDYEQYF.

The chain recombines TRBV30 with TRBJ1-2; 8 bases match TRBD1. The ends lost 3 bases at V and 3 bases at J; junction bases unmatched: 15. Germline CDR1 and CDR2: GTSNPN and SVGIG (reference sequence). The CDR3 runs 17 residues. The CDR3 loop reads CAWSVHPSDREDYGYTF. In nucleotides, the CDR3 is TGTGCCTGGAGCGTACATCCATCGGACAGGGAAGACTATGGCTACACCTTC.

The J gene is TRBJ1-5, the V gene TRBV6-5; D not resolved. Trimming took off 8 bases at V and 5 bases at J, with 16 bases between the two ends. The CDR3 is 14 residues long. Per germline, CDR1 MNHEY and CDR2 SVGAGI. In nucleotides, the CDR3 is TGTGCCAGCCGCTCCTCCCGCGGGGATCAGCCCCAGCATTTT. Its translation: CASRSSRGDQPQHF.

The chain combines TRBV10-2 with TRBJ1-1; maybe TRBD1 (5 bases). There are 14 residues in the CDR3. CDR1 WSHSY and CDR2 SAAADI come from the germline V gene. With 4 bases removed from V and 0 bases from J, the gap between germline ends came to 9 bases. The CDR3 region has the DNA TGCGCCAGCAGTGTGACAGCCTTGAACACTGAAGCTTTCTTT. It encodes CASSVTALNTEAFF.

CDR3 residues: CASTLTSGASDTQYF. As DNA, the CDR3 is TGTGCCAGCACCTTAACTAGCGGGGCTTCAGATACGCAGTATTTT. The chain employs TRBV5-4 and TRBJ2-3; 10 bases fit TRBD2. The CDR3 length is 15 residues. CDR1 and CDR2 (germline): SGHNT, YYREEE (reference sequence). The ends lost 6 bases at V and 4 bases at J; junction bases unmatched: 8.

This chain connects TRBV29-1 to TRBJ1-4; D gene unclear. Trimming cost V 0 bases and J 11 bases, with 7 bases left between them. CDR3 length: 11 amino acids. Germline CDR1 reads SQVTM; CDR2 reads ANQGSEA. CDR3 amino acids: CSVEDRRKLFF. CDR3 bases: TGCAGCGTTGAAGATCGGAGGAAACTGTTTTTT.

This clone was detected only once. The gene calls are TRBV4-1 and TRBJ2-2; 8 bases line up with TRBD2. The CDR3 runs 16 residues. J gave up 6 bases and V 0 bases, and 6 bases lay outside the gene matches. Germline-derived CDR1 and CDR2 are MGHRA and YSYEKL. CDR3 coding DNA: TGCGCCAGCAGCCAAGAACGGGGGGGCAACGCCGGGGAGCTGTTTTTT. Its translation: CASSQERGGNAGELFF.

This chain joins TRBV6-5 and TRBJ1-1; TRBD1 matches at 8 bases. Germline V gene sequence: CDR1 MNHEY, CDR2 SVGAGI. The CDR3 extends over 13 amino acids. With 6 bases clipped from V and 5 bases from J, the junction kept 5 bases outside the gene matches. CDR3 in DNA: TGTGCCAGCAGCCCAGACAGGGGAACTGAAGCTTTCTTT. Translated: CASSPDRGTEAFF.

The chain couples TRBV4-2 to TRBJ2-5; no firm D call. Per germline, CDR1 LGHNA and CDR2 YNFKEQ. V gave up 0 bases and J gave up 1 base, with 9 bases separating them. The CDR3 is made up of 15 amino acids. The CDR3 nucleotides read TGTGCCAGCAGCCAAGATTTAAGCGTCCAAGAGACCCAGTACTTC. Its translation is CASSQDLSVQETQYF.